The 32 T cell receptor beta chains below were found in one sample sequenced in a study of OX40 agonist ivuxolimab in advanced cancers. Sequencing was performed with immunoSEQ multiplex PCR; in TCRdb, only in-frame clones are kept and a portion is missing. The sample has around 11,000 clones, 63% seen once. The specimen comprised CD4+ or CD8+ T cells sorted from blood, sampled in a trial of the OX40 agonist ivuxolimab. These receptors originate from an adult with an advanced solid tumor such as melanoma, head and neck, liver or kidney cancer.

The chain employs TRBV18 and TRBJ1-5, with 9 bases matching TRBD1. J gave up 7 bases and V 2 bases, and 12 bases lay outside the gene matches. CDR1 is KGHSH and CDR2 is LQKENI in the germline V gene. CDR3 length: 17 amino acids. The CDR3 bases are TGTGCCAGCTCACCAAGGGCCCAACAGGGGGCTGAGCAGCCCCAGCATTTT. Translated, it gives CASSPRAQQGAEQPQHF.

The chain carries TRBV7-9 and TRBJ2-3; 7 bases agree with TRBD2. V shed 6 bases, J shed 2 bases, and the junction held 17 bases outside the gene matches. This CDR3 contains 18 residues. Germline CDR1 and CDR2: SEHNR and FQNEAQ (reference sequence). CDR3 coding DNA: TGTGCCAGCAGACCACCTTATGAAACGGGAGGAACCACAGATACGCAGTATTTT. This gives the protein CASRPPYETGGTTDTQYF.

The rearrangement links TRBV27 to TRBJ2-2; D possibly corresponds to TRBD2 (5 bases). The V and J ends lost 4 bases and 6 bases respectively, with 15 bases between them. The CDR3 is 15 amino acids. The V gene's germline CDR1 is MNHEY and CDR2 SMNVEV (reference sequence). CDR3 residues: CASSSFRSGAGELFF. Written as DNA, the CDR3 is TGTGCCAGCAGTTCGTTCAGGTCCGGGGCCGGGGAGCTGTTTTTT.

The chain carries TRBV19 and TRBJ1-5, with D perhaps TRBD1 (5 bases). The CDR3 has 15 residues. V dropped 1 base and J dropped 4 bases, with 11 bases sitting between them. The V gene's germline CDR1 is LNHDA and CDR2 SQIVND (reference sequence). The CDR3, as DNA: TGTGCCAGTAGTATAGTTGACAGTGTTAATCAGCCCCAGCATTTT. Translating it yields CASSIVDSVNQPQHF.

The V gene is TRBV9, the J gene TRBJ2-1; D is ambiguous. Germline V gene data show CDR1 as SGDLS and CDR2 as YYNGEE. Trimming cost V 0 bases and J 9 bases, with 10 bases left between them. The CDR3 is 13 residues long. The DNA of the CDR3 is TGTGCCAGCAGCGTAGTCTTAGGAGCTGAGCAGTTCTTC. It specifies CASSVVLGAEQFF.

This clone was seen a handful of times. The chain joins TRBV5-4 to TRBJ2-7; D may be TRBD2 (6 bases). The V and J ends lost 4 bases and 2 bases respectively, with 13 bases between them. Germline V gene data show CDR1 as SGHNT and CDR2 as YYREEE (reference sequence). This CDR3 has 14 amino acids. This CDR3 reads CASSQGAGPYEQYF. The CDR3 DNA follows: TGTGCCAGCAGCCAAGGGGCGGGACCCTACGAGCAGTACTTC.

The chain is built from TRBV7-2 and TRBJ1-1; the D is unclear. Germline V gene data show CDR1 as SGHTA and CDR2 as FQGNSA. The CDR3 spans 12 residues. The V end lost 4 bases, the J end lost 6 bases, and 9 bases lay between the germline ends. The CDR3 is CASSSGRPEAFF. As DNA, the CDR3 is TGTGCCAGCAGCTCAGGACGGCCTGAAGCTTTCTTT.

V usage is TRBV6-6 and J usage is TRBJ2-1; D remains ambiguous. CDR3 length equals 11 residues. V was cut by 2 bases and J by 9 bases, with 5 bases left in between. CDR1 and CDR2 (germline): MNHNY, SVGAGI (reference sequence). The CDR3 loop reads CASSYGSEQFF. The CDR3 DNA reads as TGTGCCAGCAGTTACGGATCTGAGCAGTTCTTC.

This clone qualifies as large. V and J are TRBV5-1 and TRBJ2-5; 10 positions agree with TRBD1. The trim removed 7 bases at V and 5 bases at J, leaving 11 bases unmatched. CDR3 length equals 15 residues. CDR1 is SGHRS and CDR2 is YFSETQ in the germline V gene. CDR3 sequence: CASRRTGGIGETQYF. CDR3 DNA sequence: TGCGCCAGCCGTCGGACAGGGGGAATAGGGGAGACCCAGTACTTC. Based on the CDR3 plus reference TRBV5-1 and TRBJ2-5, the full variable domain is KAGVTQTPRYLIKTRGQQVTLSCSPISGHRSVSWYQQTPGQGLQFLFEYFSETQRNKGNFPGRFSGRQFSNSRSEMNVSTLELGDSALYLCASRRTGGIGETQYFGPGTRLLVL.

This clone was recorded a few times. The same CDR3 can be traced to other DNA sequences in this sample. The genes are TRBV14 and TRBJ2-3; a weak D match, TRBD2 (6 bases). CDR1 SGHDN and CDR2 FVKESK come from the germline V gene. The CDR3 is 14 amino acids. The germline V and J ends were trimmed by 0 bases and 4 bases, with 8 bases remaining between them. The CDR3 nucleotides are TGTGCCAGCAGCCAAGAGGCTAGCGCAGATACGCAGTATTTT. Translating it yields CASSQEASADTQYF.

The chain recombines TRBV2 with TRBJ1-3; no clear D. The CDR3 length is 13 residues. In germline, CDR1 is SNHLY, CDR2 FYNNEI. Trimming shortened V by 8 bases and J by 0 bases, and 8 bases separated the two germline ends. The CDR3 is CASHWSSGNTIYF. CDR3 DNA sequence: TGTGCCAGCCACTGGAGCTCTGGAAACACCATATATTTT.

The rearrangement uses TRBV29-1 and TRBJ2-1; 7 bases agree with TRBD2. Germline CDR1 reads SQVTM; CDR2 reads ANQGSEA. The CDR3 length is 14 residues. V trimming: 3 bases; J trimming: 4 bases; junction bases outside the gene matches: 6. CDR3 sequence (DNA): TGCAGCGTTGACTGGCTAGCGGATTACAATGAGCAGTTCTTC. It is translated as CSVDWLADYNEQFF.

The chain couples TRBV7-9 to TRBJ2-1; 10 bases are shared with TRBD2. The CDR3 sequence is 15 residues long. The germline gives CDR1 SEHNR, CDR2 FQNEAQ (reference sequence). V shed 5 bases and J 3 bases; nucleotides not matched to a gene: 4. The CDR3 sequence is CASSALAGVYNEQFF. CDR3 coding DNA: TGTGCCAGCAGCGCCCTAGCGGGAGTCTACAATGAGCAGTTCTTC.

This clone was counted only a few times. The chain joins TRBV11-2 to TRBJ2-3, with D perhaps assigned TRBD1 or TRBD2 (6 bases each). CDR3 length: 16 residues. Germline V gene data show CDR1 as SGHAT and CDR2 as FQNNGV. V dropped 5 bases and J dropped 1 base, with 16 bases sitting between them. CDR3 loop: CASSLWGDMGTDTQYF. The CDR3 region has the DNA TGTGCCAGCAGCCTATGGGGGGACATGGGCACAGATACGCAGTATTTT. Combining the CDR3 with reference TRBV11-2 and TRBJ2-3 gives the whole variable domain EAGVAQSPRYKIIEKRQSVAFWCNPISGHATLYWYQQILGQGPKLLIQFQNNGVVDDSQLPKDRFSAERLKGVDSTLKIQPAKLEDSAVYLCASSLWGDMGTDTQYFGPGTRLTVL.

DNA of the CDR3: TGTGCCATCAGGGGGCGGGGCTACGAGCAGTACTTC. Translated: CAIRGRGYEQYF. The chain uses TRBV10-3 and TRBJ2-7, with a tentative D call TRBD2 (6 bases). Trimming cost V 6 bases and J 3 bases, with 9 bases left between them. CDR1 ENHRY and CDR2 SYGVKD come from the germline V gene. The length of the CDR3 is 12 residues.

Notes on this clone: One end of the junction fails to match germline, which may point to a read error. The chain combines TRBV19 with TRBJ2-2; possibly TRBD2 for D (5 bases). The V gene's germline CDR1 is LNHDA and CDR2 SQIVND (reference sequence). The CDR3 is made up of 10 amino acids. This CDR3 is CASKDRGAVF. CDR3 DNA sequence: TGTGCCAGCAAAGATCGGGGAGCTGTTTTT.

This clone was found a few times. V gene TRBV7-9 combines with J gene TRBJ1-5, with no clear D. The CDR3 loop spans 13 amino acids. Per germline, CDR1 SEHNR and CDR2 FQNEAQ (reference sequence). V was trimmed by 3 bases and J by 4 bases, leaving 7 bases between them. Written as DNA, the CDR3 is TGTGCCAGCAGCTTCGGGCCTAATCAGCCCCAGCATTTT. Residues: CASSFGPNQPQHF.

The J gene is TRBJ1-1, the V gene TRBV7-8; D possibly corresponds to TRBD1 (6 bases). In germline, CDR1 is SGHVS, CDR2 FQNEAQ. V lost 5 bases and J lost 3, with 7 bases in between. The CDR3 length is 12 residues. The CDR3 here is CASSPGDTEAFF. The CDR3 bases are TGTGCCAGCAGCCCAGGGGACACTGAAGCTTTCTTT.

The V gene is TRBV6-5, the J gene TRBJ2-1; D possibly corresponds to TRBD1 (6 bases). The germline V gene encodes CDR1 MNHEY and CDR2 SVGAGI. V gave up 2 bases and J gave up 6 bases, with 11 bases separating them. The CDR3 sequence is 14 residues long. In nucleotides, the CDR3 is TGTGCCAGCAGTTACCTTACAGGGACCAATGAGCAGTTCTTC. Translation: CASSYLTGTNEQFF.

This clone was seen only a few times. The rearrangement joins TRBV10-3 to TRBJ1-1, with a tentative D call TRBD1 (6 bases). The CDR3 spans 15 residues. Between the trimmed V and J ends, which lost 4 bases and 3 bases, there was a span of 15 bases. Per the germline V gene, CDR1 is ENHRY and CDR2 is SYGVKD. The DNA for the CDR3 is TGTGCCATCAGTGGGGACATTATCGGGTACACTGAAGCTTTCTTT. Translating gives CAISGDIIGYTEAFF.

This clone has just a few counts. This sequence joins TRBV7-9 and TRBJ2-3, with no clear D. Germline loops: CDR1 SEHNR, CDR2 FQNEAQ (reference sequence). V was trimmed by 1 base and J by 0 bases, leaving 8 bases between them. The CDR3 consists of 15 residues. DNA for the CDR3: TGTGCCAGCAGCTTAGGCCCGGACAGCACAGATACGCAGTATTTT. Its protein product is CASSLGPDSTDTQYF.

This clone was observed a few times. The V and J genes are TRBV6-1 and TRBJ1-1; D call uncertain. CDR1 is MNHNS, CDR2 SASEGT, per germline. The CDR3 has 14 amino acids. The ends were cut back, 4 bases at V and 0 bases at J, with 9 bases in the middle. As DNA, the CDR3 is TGTGCCAGCAGTGTAAAAAAAATGAACACTGAAGCTTTCTTT. Protein: CASSVKKMNTEAFF.

This clone was seen more than once but under ten times. The V gene is TRBV5-2, the J gene TRBJ2-2; the table's D call of TRBD2 was not tested on the DNA. TRBV5-2 counts as a pseudogene. The CDR3 covers 13 residues. The CDR3 DNA is TGTGCCAGCAGACTAGGGAACACCGGGGAGCTGTTTTTT. Protein sequence: CASRLGNTGELFF.

The gene calls are TRBV27 and TRBJ1-2; the D is unclear. The CDR3 extends over 13 amino acids. Germline V gene sequence: CDR1 MNHEY, CDR2 SMNVEV (reference sequence). V dropped 5 bases and J dropped 0 bases, with 7 bases sitting between them. The CDR3 reads CASSLFSNYGYTF. Written as DNA, the CDR3 is TGTGCCAGCAGTCTGTTTTCTAACTATGGCTACACCTTC.

The V and J genes are TRBV4-1 and TRBJ2-2; 10 nucleotides line up with TRBD2. Trimming took 10 bases from V and 4 from J; bases not matched to a gene: 9. The length of the CDR3 is 15 residues. Germline lookup yields CDR1 MGHRA and CDR2 YSYEKL. CDR3 sequence (DNA): TGCGCCACGACGGCTAGCGGGAGTTTCACCGGGGAGCTGTTTTTT. Its translation is CATTASGSFTGELFF.

Only a few counts were recorded for this clone. The chain couples TRBV6-9 to TRBJ1-2; D may be TRBD1 (5 bases). V was cut by 7 bases and J by 0 bases, with 15 bases left in between. In germline, CDR1 is MNHGY, CDR2 SVAAGI. The CDR3 spans 15 residues. The CDR3 DNA reads as TGTGCCAGCATTACGAGGGGCGCAGCTAACTATGGCTACACCTTC. Encoded protein: CASITRGAANYGYTF.

The genes are TRBV19 and TRBJ2-1; possibly TRBD1 or TRBD2 for D (5 bases each). The CDR3 runs 13 residues. The V and J ends lost 8 bases and 7 bases respectively, with 15 bases between them. The V gene's germline CDR1 is LNHDA and CDR2 SQIVND (reference sequence). CDR3 sequence: CASGYGAWNEQFF. As DNA, the CDR3 is TGTGCCAGTGGTTACGGGGCGTGGAATGAGCAGTTCTTC.

The V gene is TRBV30, the J gene TRBJ2-7, with TRBD2 identical over 9 bases. After removal of 3 bases from V and 5 bases from J, the junction contained 2 bases not matched to a gene. The CDR3 is 12 amino acids. Germline V lookup: CDR1 GTSNPN, CDR2 SVGIG (reference sequence). The CDR3 sequence is CAWSGTSHEQYF. The CDR3 DNA follows: TGTGCCTGGAGCGGGACTAGCCACGAGCAGTACTTC.

This clone showed up just a few times. The V and J genes are TRBV5-1 and TRBJ2-7; 8 nucleotides agree with TRBD1. The V segment lost 0 bases and the J segment 1 base; nucleotides outside the gene matches: 6. The CDR3 is made up of 16 amino acids. The germline V gene encodes CDR1 SGHRS and CDR2 YFSETQ. The CDR3 loop reads CASSLVTGDMSYEQYF. The CDR3 DNA sequence: TGCGCCAGCAGCTTGGTGACAGGGGATATGTCCTACGAGCAGTACTTC.

This sequence joins TRBV13 and TRBJ2-3; D gene unclear. The germline CDR1 and CDR2 sequences are PRHDT and FYEKMQ (reference sequence). V dropped 0 bases and J dropped 2 bases, with 15 bases sitting between them. This CDR3 is built from 17 residues. The chain's CDR3 is CASSLGPGLATTDTQYF. The CDR3 nucleotides read TGTGCCAGCAGCTTAGGCCCCGGGCTGGCCACCACAGATACGCAGTATTTT.

The chain carries TRBV6-4 and TRBJ2-1; D is ambiguous. Trimming pared 3 bases from V and 9 bases from J, leaving 9 bases between. The CDR3 has 12 residues. Germline V gives CDR1 MRHNA, CDR2 SNTAGT. CDR3 nucleotide sequence: TGTGCCAGCAGTGATCCGGTGGGTGAGCAGTTCTTC. This codes for CASSDPVGEQFF.

The V gene is TRBV18, the J gene TRBJ1-2; D gene unclear. V was shortened by 0 bases and J by 5 bases, with 10 bases between the two germline ends. This CDR3 spans 14 amino acids. CDR1 KGHSH and CDR2 LQKENI come from the germline V gene. CDR3 in DNA: TGTGCCAGCTCACCACCGAACGCCCCATATGGCTACACCTTC. Translating it yields CASSPPNAPYGYTF. The entire variable domain, with the rest obtained from reference TRBV18 and TRBJ1-2, is as follows: NAGVMQNPRHLVRRRGQEARLRCSPMKGHSHVYWYRQLPEEGLKFMVYLQKENIIDESGMPKERFSAEFPKEGPSILRIQQVVRGDSAAYFCASSPPNAPYGYTFGSGTRLTVV.